The 4 T cell receptor beta chains presented below share a single source sample, sequenced in a study of cytomegalovirus exposure and HLA in healthy donors. Data came from immunoSEQ multiplex PCR; TCRdb stores just in-frame clones and leaves some out. The sample carries some 340,000 clones, roughly 87% recorded once. Sequenced material: PBMCs. The receptor source for this set is a woman under 40 in good health and CMV-seropositive.

This chain connects TRBV6-5 to TRBJ2-5; 7 nucleotides align to TRBD2. The trim removed 0 bases at V and 3 bases at J, leaving 7 bases unmatched. Germline V gene sequence: CDR1 MNHEY, CDR2 SVGAGI. The CDR3 runs 16 residues. The CDR3 protein is CASSYSWRGKEETQYF. The CDR3 coding sequence is TGTGCCAGCAGTTACTCGTGGCGGGGGAAGGAAGAGACCCAGTACTTC.

The chain combines TRBV5-1 with TRBJ2-7, with D perhaps matching TRBD2 (5 bases). V shed 2 bases and J shed 5 bases, with 14 bases lying between them. CDR1 is SGHRS, CDR2 YFSETQ, per germline. This CDR3 region has 14 residues. CDR3 protein: CASSLETLGNEQYF. The CDR3 DNA follows: TGCGCCAGCAGCTTAGAAACCCTCGGGAACGAGCAGTACTTC.

The chain is built from TRBV28 and TRBJ2-5; D tentatively fits TRBD1 or TRBD2 (5 bases each). The CDR3 is 14 amino acids. The germline gives CDR1 MDHEN, CDR2 SYDVKM. Trimming shortened V by 6 bases and J by 5 bases, and 16 bases separated the two germline ends. As DNA, the CDR3 is TGTGCCAGCAGGACGGGACCGTGGGTCGAGACCCAGTACTTC. Residues: CASRTGPWVETQYF.

The CDR3 nucleotides are TGTGCCAGCAGCCAAGGGTGGGGGGACACTGAAGCTTTCTTT. Translation gives CASSQGWGDTEAFF. The genes are TRBV4-2 and TRBJ1-1; the D gene is possibly TRBD1 (5 bases). The CDR3 covers 14 residues. The germline V gene has CDR1 LGHNA and CDR2 YNFKEQ. Between the trimmed V and J ends, which lost 1 base and 3 bases, there was a span of 9 bases.